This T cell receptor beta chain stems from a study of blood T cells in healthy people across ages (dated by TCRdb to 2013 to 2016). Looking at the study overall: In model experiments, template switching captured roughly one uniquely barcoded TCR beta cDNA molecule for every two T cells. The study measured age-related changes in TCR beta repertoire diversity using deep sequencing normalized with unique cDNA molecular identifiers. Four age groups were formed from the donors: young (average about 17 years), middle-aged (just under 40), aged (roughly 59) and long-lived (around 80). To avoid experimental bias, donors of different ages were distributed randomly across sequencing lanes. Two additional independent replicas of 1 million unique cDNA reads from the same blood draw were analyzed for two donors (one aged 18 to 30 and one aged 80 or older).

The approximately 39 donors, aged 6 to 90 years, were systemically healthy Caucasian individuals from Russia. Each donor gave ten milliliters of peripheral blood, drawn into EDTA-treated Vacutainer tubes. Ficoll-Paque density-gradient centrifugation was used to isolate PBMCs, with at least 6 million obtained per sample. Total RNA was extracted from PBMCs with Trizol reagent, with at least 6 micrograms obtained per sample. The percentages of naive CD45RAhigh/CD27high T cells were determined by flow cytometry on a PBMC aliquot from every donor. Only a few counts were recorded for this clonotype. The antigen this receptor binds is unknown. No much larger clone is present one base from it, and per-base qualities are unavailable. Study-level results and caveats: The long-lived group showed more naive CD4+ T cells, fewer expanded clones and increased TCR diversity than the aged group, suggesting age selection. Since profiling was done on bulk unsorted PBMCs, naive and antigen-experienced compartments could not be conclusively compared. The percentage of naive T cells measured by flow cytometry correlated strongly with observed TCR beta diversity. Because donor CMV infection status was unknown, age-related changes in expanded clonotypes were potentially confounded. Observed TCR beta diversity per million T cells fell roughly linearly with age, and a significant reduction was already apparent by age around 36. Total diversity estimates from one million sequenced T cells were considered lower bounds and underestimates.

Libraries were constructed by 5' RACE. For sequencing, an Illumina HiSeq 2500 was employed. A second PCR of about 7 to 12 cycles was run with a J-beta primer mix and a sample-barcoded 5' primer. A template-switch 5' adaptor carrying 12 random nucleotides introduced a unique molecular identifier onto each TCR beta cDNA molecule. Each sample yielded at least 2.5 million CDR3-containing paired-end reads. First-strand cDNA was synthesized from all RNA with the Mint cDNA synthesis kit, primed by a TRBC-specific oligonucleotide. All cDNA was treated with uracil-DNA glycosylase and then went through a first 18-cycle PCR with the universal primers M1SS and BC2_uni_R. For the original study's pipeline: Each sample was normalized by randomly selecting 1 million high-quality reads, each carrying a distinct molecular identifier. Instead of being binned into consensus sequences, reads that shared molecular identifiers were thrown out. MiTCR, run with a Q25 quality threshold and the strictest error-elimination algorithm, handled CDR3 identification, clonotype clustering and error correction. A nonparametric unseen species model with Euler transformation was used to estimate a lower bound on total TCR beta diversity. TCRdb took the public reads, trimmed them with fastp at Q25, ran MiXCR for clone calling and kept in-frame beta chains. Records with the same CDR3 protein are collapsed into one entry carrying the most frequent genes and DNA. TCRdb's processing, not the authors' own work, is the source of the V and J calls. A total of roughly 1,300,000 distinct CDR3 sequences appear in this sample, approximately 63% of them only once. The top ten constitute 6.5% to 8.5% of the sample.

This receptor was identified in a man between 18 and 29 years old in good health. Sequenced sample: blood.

The CDR3 protein: CASSYPGSNYGYTF. DNA sequence: TGTGCCAGCAGTTACCCGGGGTCTAACTATGGCTACACCTTC. The V and J genes are TRBV6-5 and TRBJ1-2; the D gene identity is not certain. V is reduced by 2 bases and J by 0 bases, leaving a spacing of 7 bases between them. From the cysteine through the phenylalanine, the CDR3 covers 14 amino acids. Only the CDR3 portion is preserved as DNA: 42 bases, with reading frame beginning at the first base. Looking up the germline V gene yields CDR1 MNHEY and CDR2 SVGAGI.